Each of the 24 T cell receptor beta chains below was sequenced from the same sample in a study of T cells after yellow fever vaccination. TCRdb passed the 5' RACE reads through MiXCR, listing each CDR3 protein once. The sample lists approximately 610,000 distinct CDR3 sequences, roughly 17% occurring once. Source: PBMCs, taken more than 4 days after the first yellow fever vaccination. The receptors shown here come from a man aged 18 to 35 who received the YFV17D yellow fever vaccine.

This clonotype showed up just a few times. The rearrangement uses TRBV20-1 and TRBJ2-7; the D gene is possibly TRBD2 (6 bases). V lost 6 bases to trimming and J lost 4 bases, with 13 bases between them. Per germline, CDR1 DFQATT and CDR2 SNEGSKA (reference sequence). The length of the CDR3 is 12 residues. The CDR3 nucleotides are TGCAGTGCCGGGTGGGGGGAATACGAGCAGTACTTC. The encoded protein is CSAGWGEYEQYF.

V gene TRBV10-3 combines with J gene TRBJ2-3, with 8 bases aligning to TRBD2. Per germline, CDR1 ENHRY and CDR2 SYGVKD. CDR3 size: 15 residues. V lost 5 bases to trimming and J lost 1 base; unmatched junction nucleotides: 5. The DNA of the CDR3 is TGTGCCATCAGTTTAAGAGCGGGGGGCACAGATACGCAGTATTTT. Its protein product is CAISLRAGGTDTQYF.

Concerning this clonotype: Given a much more abundant clone one base away, this may be a read error. This chain joins TRBV5-1 and TRBJ2-3; D gene ambiguous. Trimming took 2 bases from V and 0 from J, leaving 7 bases between them. The CDR3 spans 14 residues. The germline CDR1 and CDR2 sequences are SGHRS and YFSETQ. CDR3 sequence: CASSFGDSTDTQYF. CDR3 coding DNA: TGCGCCAGCAGCTTTGGGGATAGCACAGATACGCAGTATTTT.

The chain has TRBV7-9 and TRBJ1-3; D not resolved. This CDR3 is 16 amino acids long. The V gene lost 5 bases and the J gene lost 3 bases, with 17 bases spanning the gap. Germline CDR1 is SEHNR and CDR2 is FQNEAQ (reference sequence). In DNA, the CDR3 is TGTGCCAGCAGCCTAGACACCACTACCTTTGGAAACACCATATATTTT. Translating it yields CASSLDTTTFGNTIYF.

The chain recombines TRBV20-1 with TRBJ1-1; 7 bases map to TRBD1. CDR1 is DFQATT, CDR2 SNEGSKA, per germline (reference sequence). This CDR3 is 15 amino acids long. The V segment lost 3 bases and the J segment 10 bases; nucleotides outside the gene matches: 17. CDR3 coding DNA: TGCAGTGCTAGTATAGGGGACGCGGTTTGGGACAGAGCTTTCTTT. Protein sequence: CSASIGDAVWDRAFF.

The chain employs TRBV27 and TRBJ2-7, with 7 bases that match TRBD1. CDR3 length: 13 amino acids. The germline gives CDR1 MNHEY, CDR2 SMNVEV (reference sequence). V trimming: 4 bases; J trimming: 8 bases; junction bases outside the gene matches: 8. The CDR3 reads CASSSPGQIKQYF. CDR3 DNA sequence: TGTGCCAGCAGTTCACCGGGACAGATCAAGCAGTACTTC.

The V call is TRBV27, the J call TRBJ2-1; 8 positions agree with TRBD2. J gave up 5 bases and V 2 bases, and 5 bases lay outside the gene matches. The CDR3 sequence is 15 residues long. Germline CDR1 is MNHEY and CDR2 is SMNVEV (reference sequence). In DNA form, the CDR3 reads TGTGCCAGCAGTTTAAACGGGGGGGCTAACAATGAGCAGTTCTTC. It yields the protein CASSLNGGANNEQFF.

In its sample, this clonotype was seen a few times. The genes are TRBV6-2 or TRBV6-3 and TRBJ1-1; perhaps TRBD1 as D (5 bases). V was pared by 5 bases and J by 5 bases, with 18 bases between. CDR1 MNHEY and CDR2 SVGEGT come from the germline V gene. CDR3 length: 15 residues. CDR3 loop: CASSPLTGVGTEAFF. In DNA, the CDR3 is TGTGCCAGCAGTCCCCTGACGGGGGTTGGGACTGAAGCTTTCTTT.

This chain joins TRBV12-3 or TRBV12-4 and TRBJ2-5; D unresolved. V shed 1 base and J shed 9 bases, with 6 bases lying between them. The CDR3 is 11 residues long. The CDR3 nucleotides read TGTGCCAGCAGTTTAGGCTTCCCCCAGTACTTC. It translates to CASSLGFPQYF.

The chain employs TRBV18 and TRBJ2-7, with TRBD1 matching over 9 bases. The germline CDR1 and CDR2 sequences are KGHSH and LQKENI. The CDR3 covers 14 residues. Trimming took 5 bases from V and 1 from J; bases not matched to a gene: 3. CDR3: CASSETGGSYEQYF. In DNA form, the CDR3 reads TGTGCCAGCTCAGAGACAGGGGGTTCCTACGAGCAGTACTTC.

This chain connects TRBV9 to TRBJ2-2; possible D gene TRBD2, 7 bases. From germline, CDR1 is SGDLS and CDR2 YYNGEE. This CDR3 has 15 residues. Trimming shortened V by 0 bases and J by 6 bases, and 12 bases separated the two germline ends. CDR3 amino acids: CASSVAGGPPGELFF. In DNA form, the CDR3 reads TGTGCCAGCAGCGTAGCCGGGGGGCCTCCCGGGGAGCTGTTTTTT.

This clonotype has only a few counts. The chain links TRBV7-9 to TRBJ1-1; 10 bases line up with TRBD1. V trimming: 2 bases; J trimming: 5 bases; junction bases outside the gene matches: 5. Germline assignment: CDR1 SEHNR and CDR2 FQNEAQ (reference sequence). The CDR3 sequence is 15 residues long. CDR3 in DNA: TGTGCCAGCAGCTTATTGGGGACAGGGGTGACTGAAGCTTTCTTT. Translated, it gives CASSLLGTGVTEAFF.

This clonotype was seen many times. The chain is built from TRBV5-6 and TRBJ2-1; D remains ambiguous. The CDR3 spans 13 residues. Trimming shortened V by 2 bases and J by 0 bases, and 3 bases separated the two germline ends. CDR1 is SGHDT, CDR2 YYEEEE, per germline. The CDR3 nucleotides read TGTGCCAGCAGCTTAAGCTCCTACAATGAGCAGTTCTTC. Translating it yields CASSLSSYNEQFF.

The rearrangement uses TRBV12-3 or TRBV12-4 and TRBJ2-7; TRBD2 is a possible D gene (6 bases). Between the trimmed V and J ends, which lost 5 bases and 3 bases, there was a span of 17 bases. This CDR3 has 15 amino acids. Here the CDR3 reads CASSTSPGLGYEQYF. CDR3 coding DNA: TGTGCCAGCAGTACATCACCGGGACTTGGCTACGAGCAGTACTTC.

The chain combines TRBV4-1 with TRBJ2-5, with 8 bases that match TRBD1. Germline values: CDR1 MGHRA, CDR2 YSYEKL. The J segment lost 9 bases and the V segment lost 6 bases, leaving 9 bases of the junction unmatched. The CDR3 spans 13 residues. The CDR3, as DNA: TGCGCCAGCAGGAAGACAGGGGATAGGGCCCAGTACTTC. The encoded protein is CASRKTGDRAQYF.

Details on this clonotype: The germline gene is not matched at one end of the junction; a read error may be the cause. V and J are TRBV9 and TRBJ2-1, with TRBD1 as a possible D gene (6 bases). The CDR3 consists of 13 residues. The germline CDR1 and CDR2 sequences are SGDLS and YYNGEE. In DNA, the CDR3 is TGTGCCAGTAGCCCCACCAGGGGCAATGACCAGTTCTTC. It is translated as CASSPTRGNDQFF. Full variable domain (rest looked up from reference TRBV9 and TRBJ2-1): DSGVTQTPKHLITATGQRVTLRCSPRSGDLSVYWYQQSLDQGLQFLIQYYNGEERAKGNILERFSAQQFPDLHSELNLSSLELGDSALYFCASSPTRGNDQFFGPGTRLTVL.

This clonotype was counted only a few times. The DNA for the CDR3 is TGTGCCAGCAGCCAAGAGACGGGAGTTCCAGATACGCAGTATTTT. Translation: CASSQETGVPDTQYF. This chain links TRBV3-1 with TRBJ2-3, with D tentatively TRBD2 (6 bases). The V gene lost 0 bases and the J gene lost 4 bases, with 11 bases spanning the gap. Germline CDR1 is LGHDT and CDR2 is YNNKEL (reference sequence). The CDR3 extends over 15 amino acids.

This clonotype has a handful of counts. V and J are TRBV6-1 and TRBJ2-7, with 10 bases fitting TRBD1. Germline CDR1 and CDR2: MNHNS and SASEGT. Trimming removed 6 bases from V and 6 bases from J; junction bases left unmatched: 8. This CDR3 has 14 amino acids. In DNA, the CDR3 is TGTGCCAGCAGAGACCGGACAGGGGGAATCGAGCAGTACGTC. This codes for CASRDRTGGIEQYV.

The chain joins TRBV24-1 to TRBJ2-2; 14 bases map to TRBD2. The germline CDR1 and CDR2 sequences are KGHDR and SFDVKD. V was clipped by 7 bases and J by 0 bases; unmatched bases: 3. There are 17 residues in the CDR3. As DNA, the CDR3 is TGTGCCACCAGCGGGACTAGCGGGGGCCCGAACACCGGGGAGCTGTTTTTT. Its protein product is CATSGTSGGPNTGELFF.

This clonotype was seen a few times. This chain joins TRBV15 and TRBJ1-3, with 7 bases fitting TRBD1. Germline V gene sequence: CDR1 LNHNV, CDR2 YYDKDF (reference sequence). J lost 0 bases, V lost 3 bases, and 2 bases had no gene match. This CDR3 region has 15 residues. The CDR3 spells CATSRDRSSGNTIYF. Written as DNA, the CDR3 is TGTGCCACCAGCAGGGACAGGAGCTCTGGAAACACCATATATTTT.

There are a few counts of this clonotype. CDR3 region: CASSQERGTNTEAFF. The DNA for the CDR3 is TGTGCCAGCAGCCAAGAAAGGGGGACGAACACTGAAGCTTTCTTT. The V and J genes are TRBV4-2 and TRBJ1-1; tentative D call: TRBD1 (6 bases). The CDR3 has 15 residues. V lost 0 bases and J 1 base, leaving 9 bases between the germline ends. Germline assignment: CDR1 LGHNA and CDR2 YNFKEQ.

The chain joins TRBV20-1 to TRBJ1-4; no definite D call. CDR1 is DFQATT and CDR2 is SNEGSKA in the germline V gene (reference sequence). This CDR3 is built from 14 residues. Trimming removed 0 bases at V and 0 bases at J, with 5 bases between. Written as DNA, the CDR3 is TGCAGTGCTAGAGAGGGTACAACTAATGAAAAACTGTTTTTT. It yields the protein CSAREGTTNEKLFF.

Here the CDR3 reads CASSQTPGTSGGGTYNEQFF. Written as DNA, the CDR3 is TGTGCCAGCAGCCAAACTCCCGGGACTAGCGGGGGGGGAACCTACAATGAGCAGTTCTTC. This sequence joins TRBV3-1 and TRBJ2-1; TRBD2 agrees at 16 bases. CDR3 length: 20 amino acids. Germline trimming cut 2 bases from V and 2 bases from J; bases unmatched to any gene: 9. Germline CDR1 LGHDT, CDR2 YNNKEL (reference sequence).

The J gene is TRBJ1-5, the V gene TRBV12-3 or TRBV12-4, with 8 bases identical to TRBD1. CDR3 length: 14 amino acids. V was pared by 5 bases and J by 7 bases, with 7 bases of the junction left unmatched. CDR3 sequence (DNA): TGTGCCAGCAGTCAGTTGGACAGGGTGCAGCCCCAGCATTTT. Translating it yields CASSQLDRVQPQHF.